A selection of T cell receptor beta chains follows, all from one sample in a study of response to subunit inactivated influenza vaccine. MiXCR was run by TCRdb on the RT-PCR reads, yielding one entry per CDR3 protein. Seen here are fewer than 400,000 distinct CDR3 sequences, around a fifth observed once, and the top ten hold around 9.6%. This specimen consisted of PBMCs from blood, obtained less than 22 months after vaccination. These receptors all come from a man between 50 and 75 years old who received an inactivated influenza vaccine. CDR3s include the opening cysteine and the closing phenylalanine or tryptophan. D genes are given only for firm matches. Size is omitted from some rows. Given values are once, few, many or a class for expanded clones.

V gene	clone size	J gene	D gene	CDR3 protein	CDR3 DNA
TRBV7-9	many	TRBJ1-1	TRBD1	CASSSYRGSNTEAFF	TGTGCCAGCAGCTCCTACAGGGGATCGAACACTGAAGCTTTCTTT
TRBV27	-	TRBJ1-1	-	CASSFDGRTNTEAFF	TGTGCCAGCAGTTTTGACGGACGGACGAACACTGAAGCTTTCTTT
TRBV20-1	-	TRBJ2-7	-	CSARAETGPSSYEQYF	TGCAGTGCTAGAGCTGAGACAGGCCCCTCCTCCTACGAGCAGTACTTC
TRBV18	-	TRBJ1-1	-	CASSPANRDSSGRTEAFF	TGTGCCAGCTCACCGGCCAACAGGGATTCGTCAGGAAGGACTGAAGCTTTCTTT
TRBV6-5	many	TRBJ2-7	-	CASSPGVGEQYF	TGTGCCAGCAGTCCAGGGGTTGGCGAGCAGTACTTC
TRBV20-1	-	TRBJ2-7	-	CSARQLSLNEQYF	TGCAGTGCTAGACAGTTATCTTTAAACGAGCAGTACTTC
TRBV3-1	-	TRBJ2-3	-	CASSLMRGPVTDTQYF	TGTGCCAGCAGCCTAATGAGGGGACCGGTCACAGATACGCAGTATTTT
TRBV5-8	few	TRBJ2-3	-	CATPLPDTQYF	TGTGCCACCCCGTTGCCAGATACGCAGTATTTT
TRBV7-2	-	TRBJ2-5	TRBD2	CASSLTTSGGLEETQYF	TGTGCCAGCAGCTTAACGACTAGCGGGGGCCTGGAGGAGACCCAGTACTTC
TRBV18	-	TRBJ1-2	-	CASSPSRVTDSNYGYTF	TGTGCCAGCTCACCATCCAGGGTGACAGACTCTAACTATGGCTACACCTTC
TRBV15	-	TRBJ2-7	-	CATSRGVSEQYF	TGTGCCACCAGCAGAGGTGTTTCCGAGCAGTACTTC
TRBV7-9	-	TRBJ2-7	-	CASSLVGGSYEQYF	TGTGCCAGCAGCTTAGTGGGCGGTTCCTACGAGCAGTACTTC
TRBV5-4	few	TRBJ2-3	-	CASQGLTRDTQYF	TGTGCCAGCCAGGGCCTAACGCGGGATACGCAGTATTTT
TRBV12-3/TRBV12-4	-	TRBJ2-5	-	CATTRGPRETQYF	TGTGCCACCACTAGGGGCCCTCGGGAGACCCAGTACTTC
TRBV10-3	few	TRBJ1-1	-	CAISEGGGEAFF	TGTGCCATCAGTGAGGGGGGGGGTGAAGCTTTCTTT
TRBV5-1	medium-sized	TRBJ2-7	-	CASGSYEQYF	TGCGCCAGCGGATCCTACGAGCAGTACTTC
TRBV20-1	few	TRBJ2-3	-	CSARRARGMTDTQYF	TGCAGTGCGAGGCGGGCAAGGGGGATGACAGATACGCAGTATTTT
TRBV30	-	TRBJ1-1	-	CAWSQDSRNTEAFF	TGTGCCTGGAGTCAGGACAGCAGGAACACTGAAGCTTTCTTT
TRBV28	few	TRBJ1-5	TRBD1	CASSLSPGQGDQPQHF	TGTGCCAGCAGTTTATCTCCGGGACAGGGGGATCAGCCCCAGCATTTT
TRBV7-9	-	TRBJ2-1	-	CASSLSVSYNEQFF	TGTGCCAGCAGCTTGAGCGTCTCCTACAATGAGCAGTTCTTC
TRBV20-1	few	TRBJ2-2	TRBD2	CSARGTSGNTGELFF	TGCAGTGCTAGGGGGACTAGCGGGAACACCGGGGAGCTGTTTTTT
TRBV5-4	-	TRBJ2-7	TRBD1	CASSPTGGTYEQYF	TGTGCCAGCAGCCCCACAGGGGGAACCTACGAGCAGTACTTC
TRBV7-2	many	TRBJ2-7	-	CASSLLVYEQYF	TGTGCCAGCAGCTTACTGGTCTACGAGCAGTACTTC
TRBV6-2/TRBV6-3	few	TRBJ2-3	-	CASSYSAGHPDTQYF	TGTGCCAGCAGTTACTCTGCTGGGCACCCAGATACGCAGTATTTT
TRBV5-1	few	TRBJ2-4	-	CASSLGSSKNIQYF	TGCGCCAGCAGCTTGGGCAGCTCCAAAAACATTCAGTACTTC
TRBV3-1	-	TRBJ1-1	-	CASSESGALNTEAFF	TGTGCCAGCAGCGAATCAGGGGCCCTGAACACTGAAGCTTTCTTT
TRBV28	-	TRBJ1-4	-	CASNPPDNEKLFF	TGTGCCAGCAACCCCCCGGATAATGAAAAACTGTTTTTT
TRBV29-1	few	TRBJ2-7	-	CSVEDSGRGMAEQYF	TGCAGCGTTGAAGATTCCGGCCGGGGCATGGCCGAGCAGTACTTC
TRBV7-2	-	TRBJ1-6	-	CASSFPAGTSPLHF	TGTGCCAGCAGCTTCCCCGCAGGGACTTCACCCCTCCACTTT
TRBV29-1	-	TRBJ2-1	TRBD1	CSALAGTVYNEQFF	TGCAGCGCTTTGGCCGGGACAGTCTACAATGAGCAGTTCTTC
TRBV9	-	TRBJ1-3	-	CASSGPDHGNTIYF	TGTGCCAGCAGCGGGCCAGACCATGGAAACACCATATATTTT
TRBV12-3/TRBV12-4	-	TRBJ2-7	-	CASSSGVPLEQYF	TGTGCCAGCAGTTCAGGAGTCCCCCTCGAGCAGTACTTC
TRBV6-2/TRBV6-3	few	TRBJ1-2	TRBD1	CASSTTGEEYGYTF	TGTGCCAGCAGCACGACAGGGGAAGAGTATGGCTACACCTTC
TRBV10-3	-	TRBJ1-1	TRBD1	CAVGQGVSTEAFF	TGTGCCGTTGGACAGGGAGTGAGCACTGAAGCTTTCTTT
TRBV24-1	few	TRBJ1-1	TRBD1	CATSGGGNTEAFF	TGTGCCACCTCAGGGGGCGGAAACACTGAAGCTTTCTTT
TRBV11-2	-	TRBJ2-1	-	CASSLDWLSSYNEQFF	TGTGCCAGCAGCTTAGATTGGCTAAGCTCCTACAATGAGCAGTTCTTC
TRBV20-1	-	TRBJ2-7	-	CSARHRGVGSSYEQYF	TGCAGTGCTAGACACAGAGGAGTAGGGAGCTCCTACGAGCAGTACTTC
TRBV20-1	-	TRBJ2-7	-	CSARWGGPRDEQYF	TGCAGTGCTAGGTGGGGGGGCCCGAGGGACGAGCAGTACTTC
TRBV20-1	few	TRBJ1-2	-	CSARSGAIGYTF	TGCAGTGCTAGGTCAGGGGCTATTGGCTACACCTTC
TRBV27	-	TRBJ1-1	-	CASTPYGGQFGSTEAFF	TGTGCCAGCACCCCCTACGGGGGTCAGTTCGGTAGCACTGAAGCTTTCTTT
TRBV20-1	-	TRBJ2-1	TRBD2	CSATVLTGLAGLGYNEQFF	TGCAGTGCTACTGTCCTCACTGGACTAGCGGGGCTCGGCTACAATGAGCAGTTCTTC